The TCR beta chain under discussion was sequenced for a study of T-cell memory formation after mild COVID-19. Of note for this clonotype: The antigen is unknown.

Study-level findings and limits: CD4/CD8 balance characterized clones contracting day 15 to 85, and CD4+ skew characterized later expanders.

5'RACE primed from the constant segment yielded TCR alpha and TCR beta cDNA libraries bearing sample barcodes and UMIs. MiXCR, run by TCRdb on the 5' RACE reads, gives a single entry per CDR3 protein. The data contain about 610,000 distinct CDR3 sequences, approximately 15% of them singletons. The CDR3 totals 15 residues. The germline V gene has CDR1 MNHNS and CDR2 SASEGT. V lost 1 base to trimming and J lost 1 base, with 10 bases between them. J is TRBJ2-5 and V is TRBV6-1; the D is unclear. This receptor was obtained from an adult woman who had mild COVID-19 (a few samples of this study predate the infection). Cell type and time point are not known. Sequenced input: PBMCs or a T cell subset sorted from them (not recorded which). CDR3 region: CASSEGVLTQETQYF. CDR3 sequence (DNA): TGTGCCAGCAGTGAAGGAGTCCTTACCCAAGAGACCCAGTACTTC.